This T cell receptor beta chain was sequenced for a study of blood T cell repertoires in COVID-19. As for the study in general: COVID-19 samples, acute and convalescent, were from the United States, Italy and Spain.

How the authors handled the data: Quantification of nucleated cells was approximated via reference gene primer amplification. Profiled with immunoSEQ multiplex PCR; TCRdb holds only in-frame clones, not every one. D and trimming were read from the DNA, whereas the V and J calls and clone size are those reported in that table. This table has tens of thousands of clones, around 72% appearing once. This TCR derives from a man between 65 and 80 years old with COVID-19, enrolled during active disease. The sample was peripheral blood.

CDR3: CASSFGTIAEGGELFF. The CDR3 DNA follows: TGTGCCAGCTCATTCGGGACTATCGCTGAAGGCGGGGAGCTGTTTTTT. The chain employs TRBV18 and TRBJ2-2; 7 positions agree with TRBD2. Germline CDR1 KGHSH, CDR2 LQKENI. This CDR3 is built from 16 residues. V lost 5 bases, J lost 7 bases, and 13 bases stayed unmatched.